The clone carrying this T cell receptor beta chain is a singleton in its sample. This sample is drawn from a study of low-dose radiotherapy and immunotherapy resistance in tumors. Looking at the study overall: Cohort 2 was treated with 1 Gy per fraction every two weeks, amounting to 13 Gy across 26 weeks. Treatment consisted of nivolumab 240 mg every two weeks and ipilimumab 1 mg/kg every six weeks, given intravenously to patients.

Primers targeting TRAV and TRBV primed first-strand cDNA, covering alpha and beta chains. TCRs underwent roughly 20 PCR cycles of amplification with a constant-region primer and V-primer adapter. TCRdb redid the calling of the reads with MiXCR, one entry per CDR3 protein. Here the sample spans around 18,000 distinct CDR3 sequences, less than 85% being singletons. Donors, who were enrolled in a single-arm phase I dose-escalation trial, received nivolumab, ipilimumab, aspirin, low-dose cyclophosphamide and low-dose radiotherapy. Solid tumors that lacked tumor-infiltrating lymphocytes and were advanced were present in eligible patients. This receptor was obtained from a human donor with advanced metastatic prostate, ovarian, gallbladder or colorectal cancer (not recorded which). This table probably holds off-target reads from a library built for another chain.

CDR3 protein: CASSYFLDYEQYF. DNA for the CDR3: TGTGCCAGCAGTTACTTTCTGGACTACGAGCAGTACTTC. This chain joins TRBV6-6 and TRBJ2-7; D remains ambiguous. Per germline, CDR1 MNHNY and CDR2 SVGAGI (reference sequence). Trimming removed 1 base at V and 3 bases at J, with 7 bases between. This CDR3 comprises 13 residues.